This T cell receptor beta chain was captured by sequencing in a study of T cell repertoires in cytomegalovirus infection. Study-level information: A matching HLA type, together with CMV infection, was signaled by public TCR beta signatures.

TCRdb reprocessed the reads via MiXCR and lists one record per CDR3 protein. The data hold around 110,000 distinct CDR3 sequences, with roughly 9.1% observed a single time. The study, taken as a whole, reports: Cumulative public TCR beta family frequency identified carriers of CMV plus the relevant HLA. The ex vivo response was dominated by HLA-C-restricted CMV-specific TCR beta clonotypes.

This clonotype is medium-sized. Its antigen is undetermined. The CDR3 has 8 amino acids. V lost 4 bases, J lost 10 bases, and 1 base lay in between. CDR1 is SGHTA, CDR2 FQGNSA, per germline. Sequencing was carried out using PBMCs, sequenced either directly or after in vitro stimulation (not recorded which). The chain couples TRBV7-2 to TRBJ1-2; D remains ambiguous. The sequence came from a human donor in good health (CMV status not recorded). Some clones in this sample may be carry-over from other donors' samples. The CDR3 sequence is CASSYYTF. CDR3 nucleotides: TGTGCCAGCAGCTACTACACCTTC.